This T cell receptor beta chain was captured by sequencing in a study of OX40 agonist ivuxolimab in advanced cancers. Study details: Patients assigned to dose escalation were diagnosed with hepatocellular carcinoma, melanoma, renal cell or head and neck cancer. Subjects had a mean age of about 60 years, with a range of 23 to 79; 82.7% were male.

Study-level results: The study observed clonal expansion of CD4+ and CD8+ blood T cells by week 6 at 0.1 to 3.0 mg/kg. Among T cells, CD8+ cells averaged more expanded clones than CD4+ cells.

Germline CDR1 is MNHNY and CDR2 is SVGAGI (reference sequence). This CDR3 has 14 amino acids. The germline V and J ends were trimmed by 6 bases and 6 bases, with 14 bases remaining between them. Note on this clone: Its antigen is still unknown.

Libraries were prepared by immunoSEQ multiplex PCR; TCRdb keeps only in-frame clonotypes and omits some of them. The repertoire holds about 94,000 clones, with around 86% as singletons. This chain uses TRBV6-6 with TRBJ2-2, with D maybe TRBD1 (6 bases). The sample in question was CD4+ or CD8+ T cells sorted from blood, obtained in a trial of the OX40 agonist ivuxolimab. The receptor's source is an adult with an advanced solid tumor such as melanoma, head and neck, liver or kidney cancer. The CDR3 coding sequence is TGTGCCAGCAGAACAGGGAAGAGCGCCGGGGAGCTGTTTTTT. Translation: CASRTGKSAGELFF.